One and the same sample provided the 28 T cell receptor beta chains below, sequenced in a study of CD8 T cells in Susac syndrome. Reverse transcription used roughly 0.45 to 1 ug RNA and random hexamers. MiXCR was run by TCRdb on the immunoSEQ multiplex PCR reads, yielding one entry per CDR3 protein. The sample carries a few hundred thousand distinct CDR3 sequences, 75% to 90% recorded once. The sequencing input was CD8+ T cells from PBMCs. The receptor source for this set is a human donor with multiple sclerosis.

This rearrangement joins TRBV4-3 to TRBJ2-3; 10 bases map to TRBD1. This CDR3 is built from 17 residues. Trimming cost V 1 base and J 3 bases; bases outside gene matches: 7. Germline V gene data show CDR1 as LGHNA and CDR2 as YSLEER. CDR3 sequence: CASSQVFRDRGTDTQYF. The CDR3 DNA reads as TGCGCCAGCAGCCAAGTTTTCAGGGACAGGGGTACAGATACGCAGTATTTT.

The chain employs TRBV12-3 or TRBV12-4 and TRBJ2-3; 11 bases agree with TRBD2. CDR3 size: 15 residues. Trimming at V came to 8 bases and at J to 3 bases, leaving 7 bases not matched to a gene. The CDR3 is CASFPSGGLTDTQYF. As DNA, the CDR3 is TGTGCCAGCTTTCCTAGCGGGGGGTTAACAGATACGCAGTATTTT.

This rearrangement joins TRBV20-1 to TRBJ1-1; TRBD1 might be the D (5 bases). This CDR3 spans 12 amino acids. Trimming removed 6 bases at V and 3 bases at J, with 11 bases between. CDR1 DFQATT and CDR2 SNEGSKA come from the germline V gene (reference sequence). The DNA for the CDR3 is TGCAGTGCGGGGACGGGTTACACTGAAGCTTTCTTT. It translates to CSAGTGYTEAFF.

The rearrangement joins TRBV4-2 to TRBJ2-3; TRBD2 agrees at 7 bases. Germline values: CDR1 LGHNA, CDR2 YNFKEQ. V lost 0 bases, J lost 2 bases, and 5 bases stayed unmatched. The length of the CDR3 is 16 residues. The DNA of the CDR3 is TGTGCCAGCAGCCAAGATTTTGGACTAGTCACAGATACGCAGTATTTT. It codes for CASSQDFGLVTDTQYF.

This clonotype was detected a few times. This chain connects TRBV6-4 to TRBJ2-3; TRBD2 agrees at 9 bases. J lost 2 bases, V lost 0 bases, and 3 bases had no gene match. This CDR3 region has 16 residues. Germline CDR1 and CDR2: MRHNA and SNTAGT. CDR3 bases: TGTGCCAGCAGTGACTCTAGCGGGGGAAACACAGATACGCAGTATTTT. Translating it yields CASSDSSGGNTDTQYF.

The chain links TRBV7-6 to TRBJ2-1; the D is unclear. The CDR3 runs 13 residues. V was clipped by 8 bases and J by 9 bases, with 17 bases between them. The germline gives CDR1 SGHVS, CDR2 FNYEAQ. This chain's CDR3 is CASFTPPHAEQFF. CDR3 sequence (DNA): TGTGCCAGCTTCACTCCCCCACACGCTGAGCAGTTCTTC. Looking up the rest from reference TRBV7-6 and TRBJ2-1 gives the full variable domain: GAGVSQSPRYKVTKRGQDVALRCDPISGHVSLYWYRQALGQGPEFLTYFNYEAQQDKSGLPNDRFSAERPEGSISTLTIQRTEQRDSAMYRCASFTPPHAEQFFGPGTRLTVL.

The chain recombines TRBV30 with TRBJ2-3; D perhaps matches TRBD2 (5 bases). This CDR3 contains 14 residues. Germline assignment: CDR1 GTSNPN and CDR2 SVGIG (reference sequence). Trimming took off 1 base at V and 6 bases at J, with 14 bases between the two ends. CDR3 loop: CAWSGRSTADTQYF. The CDR3 DNA reads TGTGCCTGGAGTGGGAGGTCCACTGCCGATACGCAGTATTTT.

The gene calls are TRBV27 and TRBJ2-5; D possibly corresponds to TRBD2 (7 bases). The CDR3 is 13 residues long. CDR1 and CDR2 from the germline V gene are MNHEY and SMNVEV (reference sequence). Between the trimmed V and J ends, which lost 5 bases and 7 bases, there was a span of 14 bases. The CDR3 DNA follows: TGTGCCAGCAGTCTAGGACAGCGGGGGACCCAGTACTTC. Protein sequence: CASSLGQRGTQYF.

In the case of this clonotype: An end of the junction differs from the germline gene, which may be a read error. The rearrangement links TRBV12-3 or TRBV12-4 to TRBJ2-1; unclear D gene. This CDR3 comprises 14 residues. CDR3: CASSLTWPYSEQFF. The CDR3 nucleotides read TGTGCCAGCAGTTTAACGTGGCCGTACAGTGAGCAGTTCTTC.

CDR3: CASSQTGTPLNSPLHF. The CDR3 region has the DNA TGTGCCAGCAGCCAGACAGGGACACCATTGAATTCACCCCTCCACTTT. V usage is TRBV11-2 and J usage is TRBJ1-6; 7 positions agree with TRBD1. This CDR3 region has 16 residues. Losses at the gene ends were 5 bases for V and 7 bases for J; bases not matched to a gene: 11. The germline CDR1 and CDR2 sequences are SGHAT and FQNNGV.

The chain recombines TRBV6-5 with TRBJ2-1, with 8 bases fitting TRBD2. J gave up 0 bases and V 6 bases, and 4 bases lay outside the gene matches. This CDR3 comprises 15 residues. The germline gives CDR1 MNHEY, CDR2 SVGAGI. CDR3 region: CASSVGTSSYNEQFF. In DNA, the CDR3 is TGTGCCAGCAGCGTAGGGACTAGCTCCTACAATGAGCAGTTCTTC.

The rearrangement uses TRBV28 and TRBJ1-1; weak D call: TRBD1 (5 bases). This CDR3 spans 12 amino acids. Germline V gene sequence: CDR1 MDHEN, CDR2 SYDVKM. Trimming left V 5 bases short and J 6 bases short, with 10 bases between. As DNA, the CDR3 is TGTGCCAGCAGTGTGCAGGGTTCTGAAGCTTTCTTT. As protein: CASSVQGSEAFF.

This clonotype was found once. The chain employs TRBV4-3 and TRBJ2-1; 9 nucleotides agree with TRBD2. The CDR3 has 18 amino acids. Per germline, CDR1 LGHNA and CDR2 YSLEER. V was pared by 1 base and J by 5 bases, with 12 bases of the junction left unmatched. The CDR3 loop reads CASSQGYLLAGKNNEQFF. In DNA, the CDR3 is TGCGCCAGCAGCCAAGGATACCTCCTAGCGGGGAAAAACAATGAGCAGTTCTTC.

The V and J genes are TRBV7-9 and TRBJ2-7, with D tentatively TRBD1 (6 bases). V was cut by 5 bases and J by 2 bases, with 19 bases left in between. CDR3 length equals 16 residues. Germline-derived CDR1 and CDR2 are SEHNR and FQNEAQ (reference sequence). The CDR3 DNA is TGTGCCAGCAGCCCTGGCACAGGGAGCAAAACCTACGAGCAGTACTTC. It translates to CASSPGTGSKTYEQYF.

The chain joins TRBV28 to TRBJ2-7, with 7 bases fitting TRBD1. This CDR3 is built from 14 residues. J lost 5 bases, V lost 6 bases, and 10 bases had no gene match. The germline V gene encodes CDR1 MDHEN and CDR2 SYDVKM. CDR3: CASRGLQGVNEQYF. The CDR3 coding sequence is TGTGCCAGCAGGGGGCTCCAGGGGGTGAACGAGCAGTACTTC.

The chain employs TRBV5-1 and TRBJ2-7, with D perhaps matching TRBD1 (6 bases). Per the germline V gene, CDR1 is SGHRS and CDR2 is YFSETQ. The V end was cut by 0 bases, the J end by 2 bases, with 12 bases between. The CDR3 is 15 residues long. CDR3 DNA sequence: TGCGCCAGCAGCTTGGGGGACAAAAACCCCTACGAGCAGTACTTC. This codes for CASSLGDKNPYEQYF.

The V call is TRBV9, the J call TRBJ2-2, with TRBD2 matching 8 bases. Unmatched junction bases numbered 17, after V lost 3 bases and J lost 7 bases. Germline loops: CDR1 SGDLS, CDR2 YYNGEE. The CDR3 totals 18 residues. The CDR3 sequence is CASSESKAYSAGGGELFF. DNA for the CDR3: TGTGCCAGCAGCGAATCGAAGGCCTACAGTGCGGGGGGCGGGGAGCTGTTTTTT.

This chain uses TRBV27 with TRBJ2-7, with 7 bases identical to TRBD1. The CDR3 totals 14 residues. Germline V gene lookup returns CDR1 MNHEY and CDR2 SMNVEV (reference sequence). Trimming removed 2 bases from V and 2 bases from J; junction bases left unmatched: 3. Here the CDR3 DNA reads TGTGCCAGCAGTTTAACCGGGACAGCCTACGAGCAGTACTTC. The encoded protein is CASSLTGTAYEQYF.

The CDR3 DNA follows: TGTGCCAGCAGCCACGGTCCCGAGGGCGCCTACGAGCAGTACTTC. Translated: CASSHGPEGAYEQYF. The chain is built from TRBV27 and TRBJ2-7; weak D call: TRBD2 (5 bases). The CDR3 consists of 15 residues. Trimming left V 6 bases short and J 2 bases short, with 17 bases between. The V gene's germline CDR1 is MNHEY and CDR2 SMNVEV (reference sequence).

The chain uses TRBV20-1 and TRBJ2-2, with 12 nucleotides matching TRBD2. The CDR3 loop spans 15 amino acids. Trimming removed 2 bases from V and 4 bases from J; junction bases left unmatched: 2. CDR1 is DFQATT, CDR2 SNEGSKA, per germline (reference sequence). The CDR3 is CSARLAGGPTGELFF. The CDR3 DNA sequence: TGCAGTGCTAGACTAGCGGGGGGGCCCACCGGGGAGCTGTTTTTT.

The chain carries TRBV19 and TRBJ2-1; D perhaps matches TRBD2 (6 bases). Germline CDR1 is LNHDA and CDR2 is SQIVND (reference sequence). The V end was cut by 3 bases, the J end by 0 bases, with 9 bases between. The CDR3 has 15 amino acids. CDR3: CASSMDGSSYNEQFF. The CDR3 nucleotides read TGTGCCAGTAGTATGGACGGGAGCTCCTACAATGAGCAGTTCTTC. The complete variable domain, with remaining parts taken from reference TRBV19 and TRBJ2-1, reads DGGITQSPKYLFRKEGQNVTLSCEQNLNHDAMYWYRQDPGQGLRLIYYSQIVNDFQKGDIAEGYSVSREKKESFPLTVTSAQKNPTAFYLCASSMDGSSYNEQFFGPGTRLTVL.

This sequence joins TRBV7-9 and TRBJ2-1, with 7 bases identical to TRBD1. The CDR3 has 18 residues. V lost 1 base, J lost 9 bases, and 18 bases stayed unmatched. Germline CDR1 is SEHNR and CDR2 is FQNEAQ (reference sequence). DNA for the CDR3: TGTGCCAGCAGCTTAGTAGGGGGCAGAGCGGTCAAAACCGGTGAGCAGTTCTTC. This encodes CASSLVGGRAVKTGEQFF. Complete variable domain (other parts from reference TRBV7-9 and TRBJ2-1): DTGVSQNPRHKITKRGQNVTFRCDPISEHNRLYWYRQTLGQGPEFLTYFQNEAQLEKSRLLSDRFSAERPKGSFSTLEIQRTEQGDSAMYLCASSLVGGRAVKTGEQFFGPGTRLTVL.

The genes are TRBV27 and TRBJ2-1, with 9 bases fitting TRBD1. CDR1 is MNHEY, CDR2 SMNVEV, per germline (reference sequence). V was pared by 10 bases and J by 5 bases, with 12 bases of the junction left unmatched. This CDR3 is built from 15 residues. CDR3 in DNA: TGTGCCACCCTACAACAGGGGGCCATAAACAATGAGCAGTTCTTC. It encodes CATLQQGAINNEQFF.

The V gene is TRBV24-1, the J gene TRBJ2-7; TRBD1 matches 8 bases. This CDR3 has 17 residues. CDR1 KGHDR and CDR2 SFDVKD come from the germline V gene. V gave up 1 base and J gave up 4 bases; unmatched junction bases: 11. The CDR3 loop reads CATSDFRQGTAIYEQYF. The CDR3 coding sequence is TGTGCCACCAGTGATTTCCGACAGGGGACGGCGATATACGAGCAGTACTTC.

The chain couples TRBV11-2 to TRBJ2-3; no reliable D call. With 5 bases removed from V and 7 bases from J, the gap between germline ends came to 19 bases. The germline V gene encodes CDR1 SGHAT and CDR2 FQNNGV. The CDR3 covers 15 residues. The CDR3 DNA is TGTGCCAGCAGCCCGTTAGCTGACTCCTCCTATACGCAGTATTTT. The encoded protein is CASSPLADSSYTQYF.

In DNA form, the CDR3 reads TGTGCCAGCAGTAGGGACAGGGATGACGCTGAAGCTTTCTTT. Protein: CASSRDRDDAEAFF. This rearrangement joins TRBV12-3 or TRBV12-4 to TRBJ1-1; 9 positions match TRBD1. V was clipped by 5 bases and J by 6 bases; unmatched bases: 7. The CDR3 sequence is 14 residues long.

The rearrangement uses TRBV30 and TRBJ2-4; D might be TRBD1 (5 bases). The CDR3 spans 12 residues. The germline gives CDR1 GTSNPN, CDR2 SVGIG (reference sequence). V was trimmed by 8 bases and J by 8 bases, leaving 16 bases between them. The CDR3 is CAEDTQKDIQYF. CDR3 DNA: TGTGCCGAGGACACCCAAAAAGACATTCAGTACTTC.

The V gene is TRBV19, the J gene TRBJ2-7; D remains ambiguous. Germline V gives CDR1 LNHDA, CDR2 SQIVND (reference sequence). There are 15 residues in the CDR3. Deletions cut 1 base from V and 0 bases from J, with 10 bases between. Here the CDR3 DNA reads TGTGCCAGTAGTATAGGACCAGGAAACTCCTACGAGCAGTACTTC. Residues: CASSIGPGNSYEQYF.